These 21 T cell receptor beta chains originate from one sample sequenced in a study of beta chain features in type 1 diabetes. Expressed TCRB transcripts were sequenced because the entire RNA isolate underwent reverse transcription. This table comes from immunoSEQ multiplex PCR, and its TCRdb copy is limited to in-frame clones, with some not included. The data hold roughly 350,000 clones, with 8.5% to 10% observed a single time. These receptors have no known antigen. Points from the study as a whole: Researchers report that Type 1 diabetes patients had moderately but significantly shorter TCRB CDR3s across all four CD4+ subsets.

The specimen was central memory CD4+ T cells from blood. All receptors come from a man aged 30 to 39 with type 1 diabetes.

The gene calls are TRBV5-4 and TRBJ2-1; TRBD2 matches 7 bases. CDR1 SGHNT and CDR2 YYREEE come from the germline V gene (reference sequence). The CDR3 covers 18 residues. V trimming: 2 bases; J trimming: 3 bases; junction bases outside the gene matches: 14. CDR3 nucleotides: TGTGCCAGCAGCTTAACGGGCCGCGGGAGTGGAATCTACAATGAGCAGTTCTTC. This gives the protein CASSLTGRGSGIYNEQFF.

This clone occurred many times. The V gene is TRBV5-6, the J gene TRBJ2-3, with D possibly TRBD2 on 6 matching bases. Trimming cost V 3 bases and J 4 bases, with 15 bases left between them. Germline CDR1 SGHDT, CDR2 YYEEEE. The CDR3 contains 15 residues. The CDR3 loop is CASSSGRGSADTQYF. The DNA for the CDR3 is TGTGCCAGCAGCTCTGGGCGGGGAAGCGCAGATACGCAGTATTTT.

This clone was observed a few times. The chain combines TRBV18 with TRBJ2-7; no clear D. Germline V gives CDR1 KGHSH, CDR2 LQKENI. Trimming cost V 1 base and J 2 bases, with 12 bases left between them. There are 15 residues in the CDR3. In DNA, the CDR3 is TGTGCCAGCTCACCACGCGGAATAGGAACCTACGAGCAGTACTTC. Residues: CASSPRGIGTYEQYF.

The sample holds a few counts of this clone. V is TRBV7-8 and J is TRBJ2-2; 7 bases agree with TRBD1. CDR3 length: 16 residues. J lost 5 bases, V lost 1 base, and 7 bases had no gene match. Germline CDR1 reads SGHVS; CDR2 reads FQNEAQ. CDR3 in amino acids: CASSLGPTGVTGELFF. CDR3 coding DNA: TGTGCCAGCAGCTTAGGCCCAACAGGGGTAACCGGGGAGCTGTTTTTT.

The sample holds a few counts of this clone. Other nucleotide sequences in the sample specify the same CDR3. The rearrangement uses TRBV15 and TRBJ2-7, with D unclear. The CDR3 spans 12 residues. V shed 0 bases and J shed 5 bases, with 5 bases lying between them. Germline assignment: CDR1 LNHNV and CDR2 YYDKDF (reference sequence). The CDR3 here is CATSRDGDEQYF. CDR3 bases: TGTGCCACCAGCAGAGATGGGGACGAGCAGTACTTC.

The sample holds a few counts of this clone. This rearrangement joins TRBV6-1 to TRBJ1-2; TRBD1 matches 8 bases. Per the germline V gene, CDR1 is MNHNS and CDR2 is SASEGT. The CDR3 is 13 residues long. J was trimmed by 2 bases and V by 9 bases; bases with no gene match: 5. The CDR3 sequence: CASWTGRNYGYTF. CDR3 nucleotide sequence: TGTGCCAGTTGGACAGGGAGAAACTATGGCTACACCTTC.

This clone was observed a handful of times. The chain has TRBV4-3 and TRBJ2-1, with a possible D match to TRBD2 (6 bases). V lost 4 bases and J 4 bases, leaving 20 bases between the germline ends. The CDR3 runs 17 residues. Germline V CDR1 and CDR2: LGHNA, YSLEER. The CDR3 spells CASSPQTVGTPYNEQFF. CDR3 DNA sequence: TGCGCCAGCAGCCCCCAAACCGTCGGGACTCCTTACAATGAGCAGTTCTTC.

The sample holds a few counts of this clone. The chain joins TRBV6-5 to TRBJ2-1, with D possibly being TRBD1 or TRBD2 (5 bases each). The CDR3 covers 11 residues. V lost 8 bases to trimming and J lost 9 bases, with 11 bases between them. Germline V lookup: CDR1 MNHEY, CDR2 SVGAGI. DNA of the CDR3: TGTGCCAGCGGACATGGGGGTGAGCAGTTCTTC. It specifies CASGHGGEQFF.

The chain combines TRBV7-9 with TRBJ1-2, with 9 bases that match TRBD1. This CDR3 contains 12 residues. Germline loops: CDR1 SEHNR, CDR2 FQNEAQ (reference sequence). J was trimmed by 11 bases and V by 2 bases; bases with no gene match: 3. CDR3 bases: TGTGCCAGCAGCTTACGGGACAGGGATTACACCTTC. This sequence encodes CASSLRDRDYTF.

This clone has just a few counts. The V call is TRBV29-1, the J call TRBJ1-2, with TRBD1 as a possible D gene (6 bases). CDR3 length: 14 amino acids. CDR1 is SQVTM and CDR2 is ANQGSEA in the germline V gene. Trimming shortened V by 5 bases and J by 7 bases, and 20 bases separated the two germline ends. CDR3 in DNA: TGCAGCGTTCCCGACAGGCCCGGAAATTTTGGCTACACCTTC. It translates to CSVPDRPGNFGYTF.

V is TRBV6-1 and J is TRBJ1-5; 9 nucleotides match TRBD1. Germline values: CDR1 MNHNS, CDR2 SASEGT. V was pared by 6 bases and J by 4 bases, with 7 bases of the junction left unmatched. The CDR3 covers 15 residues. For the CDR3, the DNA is TGTGCCAGCAGCCCCGGGACAGGGCTTAATCAGCCCCAGCATTTT. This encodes CASSPGTGLNQPQHF.

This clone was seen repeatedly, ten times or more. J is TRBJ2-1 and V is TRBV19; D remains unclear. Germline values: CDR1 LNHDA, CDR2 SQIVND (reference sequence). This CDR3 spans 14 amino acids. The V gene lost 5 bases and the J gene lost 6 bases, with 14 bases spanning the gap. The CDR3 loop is CASSQPDVSNEQFF. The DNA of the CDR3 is TGTGCCAGTAGTCAGCCGGATGTTTCCAATGAGCAGTTCTTC.

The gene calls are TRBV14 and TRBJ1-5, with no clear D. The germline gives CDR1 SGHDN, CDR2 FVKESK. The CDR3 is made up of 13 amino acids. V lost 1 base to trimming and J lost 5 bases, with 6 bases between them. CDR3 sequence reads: CASSQGEDQPQHF. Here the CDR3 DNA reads TGTGCCAGCAGCCAAGGAGAGGATCAGCCCCAGCATTTT.

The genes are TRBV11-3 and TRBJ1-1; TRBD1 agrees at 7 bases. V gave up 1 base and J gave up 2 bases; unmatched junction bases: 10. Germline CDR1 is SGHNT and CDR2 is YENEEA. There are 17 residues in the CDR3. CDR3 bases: TGTGCCAGCAGCTTAGCTCAGTGGACAGGCCCTAACACTGAAGCTTTCTTT. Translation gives CASSLAQWTGPNTEAFF.

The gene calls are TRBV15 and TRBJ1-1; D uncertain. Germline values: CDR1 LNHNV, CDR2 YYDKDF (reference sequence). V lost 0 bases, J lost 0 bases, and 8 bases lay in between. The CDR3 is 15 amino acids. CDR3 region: CATSRDQILNTEAFF. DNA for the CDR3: TGTGCCACCAGCAGAGATCAGATCTTGAACACTGAAGCTTTCTTT.

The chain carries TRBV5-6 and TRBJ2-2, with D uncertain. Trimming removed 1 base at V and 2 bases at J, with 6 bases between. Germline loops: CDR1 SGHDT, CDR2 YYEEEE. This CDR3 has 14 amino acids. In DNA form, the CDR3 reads TGTGCCAGCAGCTTGTTTACAAACACCGGGGAGCTGTTTTTT. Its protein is CASSLFTNTGELFF.

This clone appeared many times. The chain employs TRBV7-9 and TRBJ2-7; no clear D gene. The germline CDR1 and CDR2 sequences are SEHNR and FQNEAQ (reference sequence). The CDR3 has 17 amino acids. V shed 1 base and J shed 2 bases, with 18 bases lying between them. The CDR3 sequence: CASSLEVYVGETYEQYF. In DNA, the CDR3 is TGTGCCAGCAGCTTAGAAGTTTACGTTGGGGAAACCTACGAGCAGTACTTC.

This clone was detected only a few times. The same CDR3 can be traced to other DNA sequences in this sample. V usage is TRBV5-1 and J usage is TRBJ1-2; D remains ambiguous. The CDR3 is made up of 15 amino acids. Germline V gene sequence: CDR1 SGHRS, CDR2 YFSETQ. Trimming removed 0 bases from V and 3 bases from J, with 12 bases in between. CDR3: CASSLDSQAHYGYTF. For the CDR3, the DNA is TGCGCCAGCAGCTTGGATTCGCAGGCCCACTATGGCTACACCTTC.

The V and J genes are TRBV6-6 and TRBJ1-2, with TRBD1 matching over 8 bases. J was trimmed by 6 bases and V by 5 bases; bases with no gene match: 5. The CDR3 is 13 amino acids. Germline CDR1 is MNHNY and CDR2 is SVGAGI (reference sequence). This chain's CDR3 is CASSVQGADGYTF. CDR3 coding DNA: TGTGCCAGCAGTGTCCAGGGGGCGGATGGCTACACCTTC.

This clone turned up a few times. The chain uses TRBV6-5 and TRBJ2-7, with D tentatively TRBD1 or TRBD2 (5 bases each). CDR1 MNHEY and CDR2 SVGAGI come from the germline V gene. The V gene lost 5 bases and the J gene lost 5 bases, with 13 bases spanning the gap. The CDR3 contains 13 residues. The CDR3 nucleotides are TGTGCCAGCAGTGGCCGGGGCCGGGACGAGCAGTACTTC. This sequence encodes CASSGRGRDEQYF.

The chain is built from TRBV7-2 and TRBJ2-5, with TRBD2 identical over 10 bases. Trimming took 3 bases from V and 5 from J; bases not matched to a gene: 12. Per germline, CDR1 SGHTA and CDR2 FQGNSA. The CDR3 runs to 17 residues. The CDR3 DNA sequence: TGTGCCAGCAGCTTGGCTAGCGGGAGCCTCGTTGGTGAGACCCAGTACTTC. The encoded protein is CASSLASGSLVGETQYF.